The clone carrying this T cell receptor beta chain occurred a few times. Its antigen is not identified. The sample originates from a study of blood T cells in healthy people across ages. The authors ran a second PCR of roughly 6 to 12 cycles using a sample-barcoded 5' primer and a J-beta primer mix. Each CDR3 protein gets one entry after TCRdb re-called the 5' RACE reads with MiXCR. The sample consists of about 780,000 distinct CDR3 sequences, around a quarter of them appearing once. Study-wide results and caveats: Roughly linear age-related decline in beta diversity appeared, significant by age around 36.

These data also featured in a second study, about T cells of mothers and their children. From that second work: Using the M1S primer, the second PCR added sample barcodes along with 2-4 random nucleotides. Persistent microchimeric T cell clones were not found at ~100 per million sensitivity.

This TCR was sampled from a boy younger than 18 in good health. The sample was blood.

The CDR3: CASSPPGAYYEQYF. The CDR3 coding sequence is TGTGCCAGCAGCCCACCCGGGGCATACTACGAGCAGTACTTC. The chain couples TRBV12-3 or TRBV12-4 to TRBJ2-7; D could derive from TRBD1 or TRBD2 (5 bases each). V lost 6 bases and J lost 3, with 15 bases in between. The CDR3 consists of 14 residues.